Below are 28 T cell receptor beta chains sequenced from a single sample in a study of T cells in Graves' hyperthyroidism and ophthalmopathy. What was amplified from RNA transcripts were TCR beta CDR3 regions. HTBI primers were the set used in a first-round RT-PCR of the TCR CDR3. One entry per CDR3 protein, called by TCRdb with MiXCR from the multiplex PCR reads. The sample has a few hundred thousand distinct CDR3 sequences, approximately 21% seen once; the top ten hold 50% to 75%. Material for sequencing was blood. The receptor source for this set is a man in his thirties or forties with Graves' ophthalmopathy.

The gene calls are TRBV13 and TRBJ1-6; D is unresolved. In germline, CDR1 is PRHDT, CDR2 FYEKMQ (reference sequence). Trimming left V 1 base short and J 6 bases short, with 7 bases between. The CDR3 sequence is 14 residues long. The CDR3 sequence: CASSLAHLNSPLHF. DNA for the CDR3: TGTGCCAGCAGCTTAGCACACCTTAATTCACCCCTCCACTTT.

This rearrangement joins TRBV7-2 to TRBJ2-7; TRBD1 or TRBD2 may be the D gene (6 bases each). Germline V gene sequence: CDR1 SGHTA, CDR2 FQGNSA. The CDR3 is 14 amino acids. The V and J ends lost 5 bases and 2 bases respectively, with 13 bases between them. The chain's CDR3 is CASSQGTVTYEQYF. CDR3 bases: TGTGCCAGCAGCCAGGGGACTGTCACCTACGAGCAGTACTTC. Complete variable domain (other parts from reference TRBV7-2 and TRBJ2-7): GAGVSQSPSNKVTEKGKDVELRCDPISGHTALYWYRQSLGQGLEFLIYFQGNSAPDKSGLPSDRFSAERTGGSVSTLTIQRTQQEDSAVYLCASSQGTVTYEQYFGPGTRLTVT.

This clonotype was picked up many times. The CDR3 DNA follows: TGTGCCAGCAGCTTAGTGGGGCTCTTCGAGCAGTACTTC. This gives the protein CASSLVGLFEQYF. V usage is TRBV11-2 and J usage is TRBJ2-7, with D tentatively TRBD1 (5 bases). The CDR3 is 13 amino acids. Germline values: CDR1 SGHAT, CDR2 FQNNGV. V shed 1 base and J shed 6 bases, with 10 bases lying between them.

The V gene is TRBV2, the J gene TRBJ2-3; 9 bases align to TRBD1. This CDR3 comprises 15 residues. The germline gives CDR1 SNHLY, CDR2 FYNNEI. Trimming at V came to 6 bases and at J to 0 bases, leaving 4 bases not matched to a gene. The CDR3 DNA reads TGTGCCAGCAGGCCGGACAGGGGTAGCACAGATACGCAGTATTTT. This gives the protein CASRPDRGSTDTQYF.

With regard to this clonotype: Likely a read error: the CDR3 ends without its conserved phenylalanine or tryptophan. CDR3 nucleotides: TGTGCCAGCAGTTACCACAGGGGGCTAAGTATGAACACTGAAGCTTTCCTT. Amino acids: CASSYHRGLSMNTEAFL. The J gene is TRBJ1-1, the V gene TRBV6-2 or TRBV6-3, with TRBD1 identical over 9 bases. This CDR3 is built from 17 residues. Germline loops: CDR1 MNHEY, CDR2 SVGEGT. Germline trimming cut 2 bases from V and 0 bases from J; bases unmatched to any gene: 7.

This clonotype showed up many times. This chain connects TRBV3-1 to TRBJ2-1; D might be TRBD2 (5 bases). The germline V gene encodes CDR1 LGHDT and CDR2 YNNKEL (reference sequence). The length of the CDR3 is 15 residues. V shed 4 bases and J shed 0 bases, with 10 bases lying between them. The CDR3 nucleotides read TGTGCCAGCAGCCGTAGCGCAAGCTCCTACAATGAGCAGTTCTTC. Translation: CASSRSASSYNEQFF.

The chain carries TRBV18 and TRBJ2-2; TRBD2 agrees at 8 bases. Germline-derived CDR1 and CDR2 are KGHSH and LQKENI. This CDR3 comprises 15 residues. The V and J ends lost 1 base and 10 bases, in that order; junction bases with no gene match: 8. CDR3 sequence (DNA): TGTGCCAGCTCACCACTGGTAGCGGGAAAAGTGGAGCTGTTTTTT. The encoded protein is CASSPLVAGKVELFF.

The chain joins TRBV2 to TRBJ2-5, with D possibly TRBD1 on 7 matching bases. V dropped 7 bases and J dropped 5 bases, with 14 bases sitting between them. The germline V gene has CDR1 SNHLY and CDR2 FYNNEI. The CDR3 sequence is 13 residues long. CDR3 nucleotides: TGTGCCAGCATGGAGGGGGCATCGGAGACCCAGTACTTC. It yields the protein CASMEGASETQYF. Full variable domain (remainder filled in from reference TRBV2 and TRBJ2-5): EPEVTQTPSHQVTQMGQEVILRCVPISNHLYFYWYRQILGQKVEFLVSFYNNEISEKSEIFDDQFSVERPDGSNFTLKIRSTKLEDSAMYFCASMEGASETQYFGPGTRLLVL.

There are many counts of this clonotype. V is TRBV7-8 and J is TRBJ1-1; D not certain. Germline values: CDR1 SGHVS, CDR2 FQNEAQ. V gave up 3 bases and J gave up 0 bases, with 2 bases separating them. CDR3 length equals 12 residues. In nucleotides, the CDR3 is TGTGCCAGCAGCTTCCTGAACACTGAAGCTTTCTTT. Amino acids: CASSFLNTEAFF.

The gene calls are TRBV2 and TRBJ2-3; no reliable D call. V lost 7 bases and J 7 bases, leaving 6 bases between the germline ends. Germline V gene sequence: CDR1 SNHLY, CDR2 FYNNEI. The CDR3 is 10 residues long. The CDR3, as DNA: TGTGCCAGCAAGGGCTATACGCAGTATTTT. This encodes CASKGYTQYF.

This clonotype has a count of ten or more. The rearrangement uses TRBV28 and TRBJ2-1; D perhaps matches TRBD2 (6 bases). The CDR3 sequence is 15 residues long. CDR1 is MDHEN and CDR2 is SYDVKM in the germline V gene. Trimming took off 9 bases at V and 0 bases at J, with 15 bases between the two ends. The CDR3 nucleotides read TGTGCCAGTCCCTCGTCGGGAGCCTCCTACAATGAGCAGTTCTTC. Translating gives CASPSSGASYNEQFF.

This CDR3 is CASSDGTSGSRLETQYF. In DNA form, the CDR3 reads TGTGCCAGCAGCGATGGGACTAGCGGGAGTAGGCTGGAGACCCAGTACTTC. This chain links TRBV11-1 with TRBJ2-5; TRBD2 aligns across 14 bases. Germline lookup yields CDR1 SGHAT and CDR2 FQDESV (reference sequence). The V and J ends lost 5 bases and 5 bases, in that order; junction bases with no gene match: 10. The CDR3 has 17 amino acids. Together with reference TRBV11-1 and TRBJ2-5, the CDR3 gives the full variable domain: EAEVAQSPRYKITEKSQAVAFWCDPISGHATLYWYRQILGQGPELLVQFQDESVVDDSQLPKDRFSAERLKGVDSTLKIQPAELGDSAMYLCASSDGTSGSRLETQYFGPGTRLLVL.

This clonotype was detected a few times. V and J are TRBV9 and TRBJ2-1; D is unresolved. V shed 0 bases and J shed 5 bases, with 15 bases lying between them. The germline V gene encodes CDR1 SGDLS and CDR2 YYNGEE. The CDR3 length is 16 residues. The CDR3 nucleotides are TGTGCCAGCAGCGTAGGGCCCACTGCCCGCGACAATGAGCAGTTCTTC. Protein sequence: CASSVGPTARDNEQFF.

The V gene is TRBV6-1, the J gene TRBJ2-3; D unclear. Germline CDR1 reads MNHNS; CDR2 reads SASEGT. V lost 4 bases and J lost 6, with 11 bases in between. The length of the CDR3 is 13 residues. The CDR3 nucleotides are TGTGCCAGCAGTGTTGGCTCCCCGGATACGCAGTATTTT. Protein: CASSVGSPDTQYF.

This clonotype has a handful of counts. This sequence joins TRBV4-2 and TRBJ2-7; TRBD2 agrees at 12 bases. With V trimmed by 2 bases and J by 0 bases, 2 bases remained unmatched. The CDR3 consists of 16 residues. From germline, CDR1 is LGHNA and CDR2 YNFKEQ. CDR3 sequence: CASSQMTSGSSYEQYF. The CDR3 nucleotides are TGTGCCAGCAGCCAAATGACTAGCGGGAGCTCCTACGAGCAGTACTTC.

With regard to this clonotype: A much larger clone is a single base away; this may be a read error. This chain links TRBV19 with TRBJ1-1; TRBD1 matches at 7 bases. The germline V gene encodes CDR1 LNHDA and CDR2 SQIVND (reference sequence). The CDR3 runs 15 residues. DNA of the CDR3: TGTGCCAGTAGTCCCCGACAGGGACCGAACACTGAAGCTTCCTTT. This gives the protein CASSPRQGPNTEASF.

The rearrangement uses TRBV25-1 and TRBJ2-5; weak D call: TRBD2 (5 bases). Trimming cost V 4 bases and J 5 bases, with 11 bases left between them. The germline V gene encodes CDR1 MGHDK and CDR2 SYGVNS. CDR3 length equals 13 residues. CDR3 in amino acids: CASSAHGEETQYF. The CDR3 DNA sequence: TGTGCCAGCAGTGCCCACGGGGAGGAGACCCAGTACTTC. Together with reference TRBV25-1 and TRBJ2-5, the CDR3 gives the full variable domain: EADIYQTPRYLVIGTGKKITLECSQTMGHDKMYWYQQDPGMELHLIHYSYGVNSTEKGDLSSESTVSRIRTEHFPLTLESARPSHTSQYLCASSAHGEETQYFGPGTRLLVL.

The sample holds many counts of this clonotype. V gene TRBV11-2 combines with J gene TRBJ2-1; TRBD2 is a possible D gene (6 bases). Germline CDR1 SGHAT, CDR2 FQNNGV. Deletions cut 1 base from V and 8 bases from J, with 12 bases between. This CDR3 region has 14 residues. In DNA form, the CDR3 reads TGTGCCAGCAGCTTAGCGGGAGATTTGTATGAGCAGTTCTTC. Its translation is CASSLAGDLYEQFF.

This clonotype was seen many times. The genes are TRBV3-1 and TRBJ2-3; the D is unclear. Trimming removed 0 bases from V and 0 bases from J, with 10 bases in between. This CDR3 region has 16 residues. Germline CDR1 and CDR2: LGHDT and YNNKEL (reference sequence). CDR3 DNA: TGTGCCAGCAGCCAAGATCGGCTGATAAGCACAGATACGCAGTATTTT. Translating gives CASSQDRLISTDTQYF.

In regard to this clonotype: One end of the junction fails to match germline, which may point to a read error. The gene calls are TRBV12-5 and TRBJ2-1, with a possible D match to TRBD2 (6 bases). Germline CDR1 LGHNT, CDR2 FRNRAP. The CDR3 is made up of 15 amino acids. The CDR3 nucleotides are TGTGCTAGTGCCTTGCGCATCTCGGACTACAATGAGCAGCTCTTC. This translates into CASALRISDYNEQLF.

This clonotype showed up many times. The chain couples TRBV18 to TRBJ1-1; D call uncertain. There are 13 residues in the CDR3. From germline, CDR1 is KGHSH and CDR2 LQKENI. V shed 6 bases and J shed 2 bases, with 10 bases lying between them. This CDR3 reads CASSVGVNTEAFF. The CDR3 DNA reads as TGTGCCAGCTCCGTCGGCGTTAACACTGAAGCTTTCTTT.

This clonotype was observed a few times. The chain carries TRBV5-1 and TRBJ1-4, with D perhaps matching TRBD1 (5 bases). The V end lost 5 bases, the J end lost 8 bases, and 19 bases lay between the germline ends. The germline V gene has CDR1 SGHRS and CDR2 YFSETQ. The length of the CDR3 is 15 residues. DNA for the CDR3: TGCGCCAGCAGTTTCCGGGGCACAAGGCAGGAAAAACTGTTTTTT. The encoded protein is CASSFRGTRQEKLFF.

The V and J genes are TRBV12-3 or TRBV12-4 and TRBJ1-2; 10 bases match TRBD1. The V and J ends lost 3 bases and 4 bases, in that order; junction bases with no gene match: 8. The CDR3 contains 16 residues. This CDR3 reads CASSFGTGVRAYGYTF. The CDR3, as DNA: TGTGCCAGCAGTTTCGGGACAGGGGTTAGGGCCTATGGCTACACCTTC.

This clonotype was picked up a small number of times. The chain has TRBV12-3 or TRBV12-4 and TRBJ2-5; D uncertain. The CDR3 has 12 amino acids. With 6 bases removed from V and 4 bases from J, the gap between germline ends came to 9 bases. The CDR3 nucleotides read TGTGCCAGCAGATTCTACTCAGAGACCCAGTACTTC. It encodes CASRFYSETQYF.

This clonotype occurred a few times. Germline is not matched at one junction end, which may reflect a read error. The chain is built from TRBV11-2 and TRBJ2-1; tentative D call: TRBD2 (5 bases). Germline values: CDR1 SGHAT, CDR2 FQNNGV. This CDR3 region has 15 residues. The CDR3 here is CASGLTSGRHNEQFF. Written as DNA, the CDR3 is TGTGCCAGCGGCTTAACCAGCGGACGACACAATGAGCAGTTCTTC. Using reference TRBV11-2 and TRBJ2-1 for the parts outside the CDR3, the full variable domain is EAGVAQSPRYKIIEKRQSVAFWCNPISGHATLYWYQQILGQGPKLLIQFQNNGVVDDSQLPKDRFSAERLKGVDSTLKIQPAKLEDSAVYLCASGLTSGRHNEQFFGPGTRLTVL.

The V call is TRBV5-1, the J call TRBJ2-7; D is possibly TRBD1 (6 bases). CDR3 size: 15 residues. The germline CDR1 and CDR2 sequences are SGHRS and YFSETQ. The ends were cut back, 4 bases at V and 2 bases at J, with 16 bases in the middle. This chain's CDR3 is CASSPGPGTPYEQYF. The DNA of the CDR3 is TGCGCCAGCAGCCCAGGACCGGGGACACCCTACGAGCAGTACTTC.

This sequence joins TRBV15 and TRBJ2-5, with 7 bases lining up with TRBD1. Germline values: CDR1 LNHNV, CDR2 YYDKDF (reference sequence). V lost 0 bases and J lost 2; bases outside the gene matches: 0. The CDR3 is 14 residues long. The CDR3 region is CATSREGQQETQYF. The DNA of the CDR3 is TGTGCCACCAGCAGAGAGGGACAGCAAGAGACCCAGTACTTC.

The chain recombines TRBV28 with TRBJ2-7, with 7 positions matching TRBD1. V lost 5 bases to trimming and J lost 6 bases; unmatched junction nucleotides: 10. The germline CDR1 and CDR2 sequences are MDHEN and SYDVKM. CDR3 length: 14 amino acids. In nucleotides, the CDR3 is TGTGCCAGCAGTCAGCACAGGGGCGCGGGCGAGCAGTACTTC. Amino acid sequence: CASSQHRGAGEQYF.